Here is one T cell receptor beta chain with its context. Its antigen is not known. Vbeta (60) and Jbeta (13) primers were used in the PCR. The table came from immunoSEQ multiplex PCR; TCRdb's copy has only in-frame clones and leaves some out. The profile shows 150,000 to 200,000 clones, 77% of them singletons. This sample was included in a study of cytomegalovirus exposure and HLA in healthy donors. Study results and limitations: What TCR beta sequences reportedly achieved was accurate prediction of HLA-A and HLA-B alleles in most subjects.

CDR1 MGHRA and CDR2 YSYEKL come from the germline V gene. V was trimmed by 7 bases and J by 2 bases, leaving 18 bases between them. The CDR3 is made up of 16 amino acids. The source material was PBMCs. This receptor was obtained from a middle-aged woman in good health and CMV-seropositive. The V call is TRBV4-1, the J call TRBJ2-1, with D tentatively TRBD2 (6 bases). The CDR3 loop reads CASTEDGGMAYNEQFF. The DNA of the CDR3 is TGCGCCAGCACCGAAGACGGCGGGATGGCCTACAATGAGCAGTTCTTC.